Presented here are 6 T cell receptor beta chains from one specimen sequenced in a study of response to subunit inactivated influenza vaccine. TCRdb itself ran the RT-PCR reads through MiXCR, one entry per CDR3 protein. The sample records a few hundred thousand distinct CDR3 sequences, around 15% being singletons. Specimen: PBMCs from blood, collected 11 to 12 days after vaccination. These receptors all stem from a man aged 50 or older who received an inactivated influenza vaccine.

A few counts support this clonotype. This chain links TRBV6-5 with TRBJ1-1, with D perhaps TRBD1 (5 bases). This CDR3 comprises 14 residues. Germline V CDR1 and CDR2: MNHEY, SVGAGI. V lost 2 bases to trimming and J lost 7 bases, with 14 bases between them. The CDR3 nucleotides read TGTGCCAGCAGTTACATCAGCGGGGCGGATGAAGCTTTCTTT. Translating it yields CASSYISGADEAFF.

The V call is TRBV9, the J call TRBJ2-1; D perhaps matches TRBD2 (5 bases). Germline V gene sequence: CDR1 SGDLS, CDR2 YYNGEE. The V end was cut by 3 bases, the J end by 0 bases, with 10 bases between. The CDR3 is 15 amino acids. CDR3 region: CASSERVSSYNEQFF. The DNA for the CDR3 is TGTGCCAGCAGCGAGAGGGTTAGCTCCTACAATGAGCAGTTCTTC.

This clonotype came up a few times. The chain employs TRBV7-2 and TRBJ1-5; D ambiguous. The V gene's germline CDR1 is SGHTA and CDR2 FQGNSA. CDR3 length: 13 amino acids. The V end lost 5 bases, the J end lost 6 bases, and 11 bases lay between the germline ends. The CDR3 sequence: CASSELWGQPQHF. The CDR3 DNA follows: TGTGCCAGCAGCGAACTCTGGGGTCAGCCCCAGCATTTT.

This clonotype was seen a handful of times. The V call is TRBV20-1, the J call TRBJ1-2, with TRBD1 matching over 7 bases. V gave up 6 bases and J gave up 3 bases; unmatched junction bases: 4. CDR1 is DFQATT and CDR2 is SNEGSKA in the germline V gene (reference sequence). The CDR3 loop spans 12 amino acids. As DNA, the CDR3 is TGCAGTGCGCAAGGGGGCCACTATGGCTACACCTTC. The encoded protein is CSAQGGHYGYTF.

This chain joins TRBV5-1 and TRBJ2-3; D is ambiguous. Trimming took off 0 bases at V and 5 bases at J, with 10 bases between the two ends. CDR3 size: 14 residues. In germline, CDR1 is SGHRS, CDR2 YFSETQ. CDR3 loop: CASSLAYTGDTQYF. The CDR3 region has the DNA TGCGCCAGCAGCTTGGCCTATACGGGAGATACGCAGTATTTT.

The genes are TRBV15 and TRBJ2-5, with D possibly matching TRBD1 (6 bases). Trimming shortened V by 5 bases and J by 2 bases, and 12 bases separated the two germline ends. The CDR3 sequence is 14 residues long. Germline V gives CDR1 LNHNV, CDR2 YYDKDF (reference sequence). Here the CDR3 DNA reads TGTGCCACCAGCCTAGGGACATCTCAAGAGACCCAGTACTTC. This gives the protein CATSLGTSQETQYF.